Described below is a single TCR beta chain sequence and its context. There is no known antigen for this receptor. Base qualities are not provided; no much larger clone lies one nucleotide away. Library generation was performed with the immunoSEQ multiplex PCR assay. TCRdb obtained this table from immuneACCESS and retained in-frame rearrangements with V and J assigned. These tables miss some clones; where compared with another copy, unresolved V genes account for less than half of the shortfall, and the remainder is unexplained. Present in this sample are about 60,000 clones, 90% of which were seen just once. The ten top clones hold more than 1% of the sample. This sample is drawn from a study of control samples from healthy donors and cancer patients (TCRdb year 2020). The sequencing input was PBMCs. This sequence was found in a woman in her forties or fifties with colorectal cancer.

The DNA sequence is given as TGTGCCAGCTCACCCGGGGCAGGGGAGTACTTC. This encodes CASSPGAGEYF. The rearrangement joined TRBV18 to TRBJ2-4, and TRBD1 may be the D gene, going by 6 matching bases. The germline V gene specifies KGHSH as CDR1 and LQKENI as CDR2. The V end loses 3 bases and the J end loses 14 bases, and a stretch of 11 bases separates them. The CDR3 covers 11 residues, taking in both the cysteine and the phenylalanine. The kept DNA is CDR3 alone, 33 bases in frame from the first base.